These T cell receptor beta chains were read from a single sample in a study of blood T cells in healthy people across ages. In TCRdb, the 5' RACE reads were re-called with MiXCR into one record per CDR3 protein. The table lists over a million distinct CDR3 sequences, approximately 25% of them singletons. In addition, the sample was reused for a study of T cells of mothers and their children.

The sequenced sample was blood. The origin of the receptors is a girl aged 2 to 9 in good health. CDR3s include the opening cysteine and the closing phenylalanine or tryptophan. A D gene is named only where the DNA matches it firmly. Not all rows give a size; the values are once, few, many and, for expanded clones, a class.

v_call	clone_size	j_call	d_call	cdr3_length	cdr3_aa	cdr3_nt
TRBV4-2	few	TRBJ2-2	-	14	CASSPFGRVGELFF	TGTGCCAGCAGCCCTTTCGGACGGGTCGGGGAGCTGTTTTTT
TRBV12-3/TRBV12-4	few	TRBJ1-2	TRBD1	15	CASSPRTGGHYGYTF	TGTGCCAGCAGTCCCCGGACAGGGGGTCACTATGGCTACACCTTC
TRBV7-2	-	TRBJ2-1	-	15	CASSLEGFGSDEQFF	TGTGCCAGCAGCTTAGAAGGGTTCGGTTCCGATGAGCAGTTCTTC
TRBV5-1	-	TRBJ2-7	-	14	CASSSQGQSYEQYF	TGCGCCAGCAGTTCTCAAGGACAGTCCTACGAGCAGTACTTC
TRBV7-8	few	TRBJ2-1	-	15	CASSLMGGTYNEQFF	TGTGCCAGCAGCCTCATGGGAGGAACCTACAATGAGCAGTTCTTC
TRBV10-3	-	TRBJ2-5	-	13	CAISVLGQETQYF	TGTGCCATCAGTGTGCTAGGCCAAGAGACCCAGTACTTC
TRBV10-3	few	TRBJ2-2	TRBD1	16	CAIRPRTGGNTGELFF	TGTGCCATCAGGCCCCGGACAGGGGGTAACACCGGGGAGCTGTTTTTT
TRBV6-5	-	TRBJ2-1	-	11	CASRSSNEQFF	TGTGCCAGCCGTAGTAGCAATGAGCAGTTCTTC
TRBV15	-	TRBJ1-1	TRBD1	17	CATSTLPGQGPNTEAFF	TGTGCCACCAGCACCCTGCCGGGACAGGGACCGAACACTGAAGCTTTCTTT
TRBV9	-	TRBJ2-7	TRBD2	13	CASIQAGVYEQYF	TGTGCCAGCATCCAAGCGGGAGTCTACGAGCAGTACTTC
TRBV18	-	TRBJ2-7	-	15	CASSLDLGGAYEQYF	TGTGCCAGCTCACTTGACCTCGGGGGAGCTTACGAGCAGTACTTC
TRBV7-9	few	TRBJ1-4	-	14	CASSGSAGSEKPFF	TGTGCCAGCAGTGGGTCCGCGGGAAGTGAAAAACCGTTTTTT
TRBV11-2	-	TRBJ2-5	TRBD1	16	CASSLDQGQGRETQYF	TGTGCCAGCAGCTTAGATCAGGGACAGGGGCGAGAGACCCAGTACTTC
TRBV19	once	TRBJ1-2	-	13	CASSSIGLNGYTF	TGTGCCAGTAGTAGTATCGGCCTCAATGGCTACACCTTC
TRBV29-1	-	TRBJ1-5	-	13	CSVGSGQGVPQHF	TGCAGCGTTGGGTCCGGGCAGGGAGTCCCCCAGCATTTT
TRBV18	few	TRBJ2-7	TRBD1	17	CASSPNEGQLDPYEQYF	TGTGCCAGCTCACCTAATGAGGGACAGTTAGATCCCTACGAGCAGTACTTC
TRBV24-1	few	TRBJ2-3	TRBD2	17	CATSDAGSGGATDTQYF	TGTGCCACCAGTGATGCAGGAAGCGGGGGGGCGACAGATACGCAGTATTTT
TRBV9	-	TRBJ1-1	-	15	CASSLTPAGNTEAFF	TGTGCCAGCAGCCTTACCCCGGCAGGGAACACTGAAGCTTTCTTT
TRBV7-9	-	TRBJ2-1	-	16	CASSLVFRSGANEQFF	TGTGCCAGCAGCTTAGTTTTTAGGTCAGGAGCCAATGAGCAGTTCTTC
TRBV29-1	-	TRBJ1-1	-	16	CSVMAGKSAILAEAFF	TGCAGCGTTATGGCGGGGAAAAGTGCAATTCTCGCTGAAGCTTTCTTT
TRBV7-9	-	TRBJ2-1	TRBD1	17	CASSPGTGSKPYNEQFF	TGTGCCAGCAGCCCCGGGACAGGTTCAAAGCCCTACAATGAGCAGTTCTTC
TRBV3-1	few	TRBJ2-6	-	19	CASSQEFETVRNGANVLTF	TGTGCCAGCAGCCAAGAGTTCGAGACAGTGCGGAATGGGGCCAACGTCCTGACTTTC
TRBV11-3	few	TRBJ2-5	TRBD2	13	CASSYEGGGTQYF	TGTGCCAGCAGCTATGAAGGCGGGGGAACCCAGTACTTC
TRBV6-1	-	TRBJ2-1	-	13	CASSRSLGNEQFF	TGTGCCAGCAGTCGTTCACTAGGGAATGAGCAGTTCTTC
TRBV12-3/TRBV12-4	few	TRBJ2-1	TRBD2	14	CASSRPQTSSGQFF	TGTGCCAGCAGCCGACCCCAGACTAGCAGTGGGCAGTTCTTC
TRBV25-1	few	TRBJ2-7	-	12	CASSGQGFEQYF	TGTGCCAGCAGTGGCCAGGGGTTCGAGCAGTACTTC
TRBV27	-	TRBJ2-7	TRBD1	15	CAISESTGGSYEQYF	TGTGCCATCAGTGAGTCGACAGGGGGCTCCTACGAGCAGTACTTC